The clone carrying this T cell receptor beta chain has just a few counts. Its matching antigen is unknown. These data come from a study of metastatic and nonmetastatic thyroid tumors. Looking at the study overall: A comparison of repertoires was made across blood and tumor or nodule tissue from malignant and benign thyroid patients.

In the authors' methods: To classify distant metastasis in papillary thyroid cancer, a model was built from CDR3 differences across clinicopathological groups. TCRdb redid the clone calls on the PCR reads using MiXCR. None of the V and J calls come from the authors' own analysis; TCRdb made them. The sample carries roughly 40,000 clones, about a sixth recorded once. None of the patients had undergone any treatment ahead of thyroid surgery. V lost 7 bases and J lost 6; bases outside the gene matches: 12. Germline V gives CDR1 MNHNS, CDR2 SASEGT. The CDR3 covers 14 residues. The study's findings and limits: As reported, TCR beta diversity in blood and tumor was significantly higher in malignant thyroid tumors than in benign nodules.

The TCR originated in a female donor with papillary thyroid cancer or a benign thyroid nodule (not recorded which). Some clones in this sample may be carry-over from other donors' samples. Specimen: tumor tissue. The V and J genes are TRBV6-1 and TRBJ2-7; TRBD2 agrees at 7 bases. CDR3 coding DNA: TGTGCCAGCACTGGGGGAGGGTCGGTTAGCGAGCAGTACTTC. It translates to CASTGGGSVSEQYF.